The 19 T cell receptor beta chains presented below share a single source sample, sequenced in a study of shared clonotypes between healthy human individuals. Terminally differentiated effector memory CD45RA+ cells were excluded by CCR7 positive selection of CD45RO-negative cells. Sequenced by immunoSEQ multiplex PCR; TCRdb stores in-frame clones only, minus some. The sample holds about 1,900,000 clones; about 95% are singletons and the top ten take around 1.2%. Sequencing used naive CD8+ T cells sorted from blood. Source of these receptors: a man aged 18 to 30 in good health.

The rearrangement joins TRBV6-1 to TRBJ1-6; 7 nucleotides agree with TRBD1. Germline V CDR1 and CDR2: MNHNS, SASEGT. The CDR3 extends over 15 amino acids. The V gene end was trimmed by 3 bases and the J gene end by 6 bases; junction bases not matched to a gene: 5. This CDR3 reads CASSDLAGGNSPLHF. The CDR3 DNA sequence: TGTGCCAGCAGTGATTTGGCAGGGGGTAATTCACCCCTCCACTTT.

The CDR3 DNA sequence: TGCAGCGCCGCCAGGGACAGGCTCTCCTACGAGCAGTACTTC. This translates into CSAARDRLSYEQYF. The chain employs TRBV29-1 and TRBJ2-7; 8 bases fit TRBD1. CDR1 and CDR2 from the germline V gene are SQVTM and ANQGSEA. The CDR3 is made up of 14 amino acids. V dropped 7 bases and J dropped 0; count of bases not matched to a gene: 8.

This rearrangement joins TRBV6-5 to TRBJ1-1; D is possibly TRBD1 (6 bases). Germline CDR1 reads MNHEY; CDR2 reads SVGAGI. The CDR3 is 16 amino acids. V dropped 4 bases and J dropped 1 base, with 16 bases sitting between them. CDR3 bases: TGTGCCAGCAGTTCCCCAGGGGAAGGACGGAACACTGAAGCTTTCTTT. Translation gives CASSSPGEGRNTEAFF.

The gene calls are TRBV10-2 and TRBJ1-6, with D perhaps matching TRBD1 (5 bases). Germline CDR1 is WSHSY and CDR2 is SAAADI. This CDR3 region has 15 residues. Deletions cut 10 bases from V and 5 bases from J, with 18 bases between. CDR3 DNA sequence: TGCGCCACCAAAACGGACGGGGCCGATAATTCACCCCTCCACTTT. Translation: CATKTDGADNSPLHF.

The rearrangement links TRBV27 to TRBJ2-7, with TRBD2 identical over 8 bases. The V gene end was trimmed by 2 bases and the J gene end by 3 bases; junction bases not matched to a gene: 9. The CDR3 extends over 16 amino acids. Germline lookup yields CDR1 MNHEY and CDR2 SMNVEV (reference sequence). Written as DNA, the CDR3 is TGTGCCAGCAGTTTAAATGGGATCGGGGGGGGCTACGAGCAGTACTTC. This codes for CASSLNGIGGGYEQYF.

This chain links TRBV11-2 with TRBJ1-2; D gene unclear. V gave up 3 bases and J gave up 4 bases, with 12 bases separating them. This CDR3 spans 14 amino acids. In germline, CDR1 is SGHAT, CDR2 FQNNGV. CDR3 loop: CASSFGLTSYGYTF. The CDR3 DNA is TGTGCCAGCAGCTTTGGGTTAACCTCCTATGGCTACACCTTC.

The CDR3 is CASSEIDGTGYEQYF. CDR3 bases: TGTGCCAGCAGTGAAATAGATGGGACAGGCTACGAGCAGTACTTC. The chain joins TRBV6-1 to TRBJ2-7; 8 bases fit TRBD1. Germline V gene data show CDR1 as MNHNS and CDR2 as SASEGT. V was clipped by 2 bases and J by 3 bases; unmatched bases: 6. CDR3 size: 15 residues.

The CDR3, as DNA: TGTGCCAGCAGCGTACGGACTAGCGGGGGGTTTAACACCGGGGAGCTGTTTTTT. Its protein product is CASSVRTSGGFNTGELFF. The rearrangement links TRBV9 to TRBJ2-2, with 14 bases identical to TRBD2. The CDR3 totals 18 residues. Germline lookup yields CDR1 SGDLS and CDR2 YYNGEE. J was trimmed by 2 bases and V by 1 base; bases with no gene match: 4.

The CDR3 is CASSLGGIAGELFF. In nucleotides, the CDR3 is TGTGCCAGCAGCTTAGGGGGTATTGCCGGGGAGCTGTTTTTT. This chain uses TRBV11-2 with TRBJ2-2; no clear D. Trimming removed 1 base from V and 6 bases from J, with 9 bases in between. The germline CDR1 and CDR2 sequences are SGHAT and FQNNGV. The CDR3 is made up of 14 amino acids.

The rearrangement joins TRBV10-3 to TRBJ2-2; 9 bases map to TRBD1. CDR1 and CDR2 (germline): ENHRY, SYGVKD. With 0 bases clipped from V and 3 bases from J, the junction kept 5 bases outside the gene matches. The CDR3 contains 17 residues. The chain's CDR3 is CAISESRDRAYTGELFF. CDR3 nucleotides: TGTGCCATCAGTGAGTCCCGGGACAGGGCCTACACCGGGGAGCTGTTTTTT.

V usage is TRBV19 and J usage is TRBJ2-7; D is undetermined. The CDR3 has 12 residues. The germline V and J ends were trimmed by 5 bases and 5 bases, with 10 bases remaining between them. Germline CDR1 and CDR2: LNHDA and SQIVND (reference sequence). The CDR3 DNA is TGTGCCAGTAGTGCGGTCCCTAACGAGCAGTACTTC. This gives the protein CASSAVPNEQYF.

The CDR3 protein is CASSFEGAETQYF. Written as DNA, the CDR3 is TGTGCCAGCAGCTTTGAGGGGGCAGAGACCCAGTACTTC. The chain recombines TRBV7-3 with TRBJ2-5, with 7 bases identical to TRBD1. This CDR3 comprises 13 residues. The germline V gene encodes CDR1 SGHTA and CDR2 FQGTGA. With 3 bases clipped from V and 4 bases from J, the junction kept 2 bases outside the gene matches.

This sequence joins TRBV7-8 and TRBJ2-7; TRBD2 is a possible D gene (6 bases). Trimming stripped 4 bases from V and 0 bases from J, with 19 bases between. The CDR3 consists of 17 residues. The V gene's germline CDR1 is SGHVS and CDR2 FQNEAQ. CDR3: CASSSPGVARSSYEQYF. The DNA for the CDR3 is TGTGCCAGCAGCTCGCCGGGGGTAGCGCGGAGCTCCTACGAGCAGTACTTC.

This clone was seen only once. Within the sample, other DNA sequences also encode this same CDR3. CDR3 region: CASSSGLAGGETQYF. The DNA of the CDR3 is TGTGCCAGCAGCTCTGGACTAGCGGGGGGTGAGACCCAGTACTTC. The chain joins TRBV5-4 to TRBJ2-5; TRBD2 agrees at 14 bases. This CDR3 is built from 15 residues. Germline CDR1 reads SGHNT; CDR2 reads YYREEE (reference sequence). Trimming removed 3 bases from V and 5 bases from J; junction bases left unmatched: 3.

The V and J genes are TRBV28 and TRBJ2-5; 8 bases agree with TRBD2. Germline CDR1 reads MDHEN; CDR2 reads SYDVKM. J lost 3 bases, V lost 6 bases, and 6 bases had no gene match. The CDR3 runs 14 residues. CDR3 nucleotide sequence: TGTGCCAGCAGGCCCGAACTAGCGGAAGAGACCCAGTACTTC. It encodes CASRPELAEETQYF.

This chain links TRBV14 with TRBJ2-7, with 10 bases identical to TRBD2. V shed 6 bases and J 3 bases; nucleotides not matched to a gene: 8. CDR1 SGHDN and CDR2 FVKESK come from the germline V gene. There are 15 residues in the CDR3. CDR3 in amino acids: CASSLTSGANYEQYF. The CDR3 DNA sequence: TGTGCCAGCAGTCTTACTAGCGGGGCTAACTACGAGCAGTACTTC.

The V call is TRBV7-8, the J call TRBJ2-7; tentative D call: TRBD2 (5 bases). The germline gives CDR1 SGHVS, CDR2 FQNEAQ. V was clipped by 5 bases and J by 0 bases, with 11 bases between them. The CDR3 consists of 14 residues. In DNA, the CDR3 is TGTGCCAGCAGCCAGCACGGGAACTCCTACGAGCAGTACTTC. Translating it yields CASSQHGNSYEQYF.

The CDR3 region is CASSQVGQNKETQYF. In DNA form, the CDR3 reads TGCGCCAGCAGCCAAGTGGGACAGAACAAAGAGACCCAGTACTTC. The gene calls are TRBV4-1 and TRBJ2-5; 7 bases line up with TRBD1. The CDR3 totals 15 residues. Trimming cost V 1 base and J 3 bases; bases outside gene matches: 5. Germline lookup yields CDR1 MGHRA and CDR2 YSYEKL.

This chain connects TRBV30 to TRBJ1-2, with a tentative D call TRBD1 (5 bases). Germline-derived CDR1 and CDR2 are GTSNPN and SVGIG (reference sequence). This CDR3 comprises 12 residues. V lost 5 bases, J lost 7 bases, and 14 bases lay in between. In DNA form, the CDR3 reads TGTGCCTGGGAAGGGGATCGGGGTGGCTACACCTTC. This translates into CAWEGDRGGYTF.